The rows below give T cell receptor beta chains drawn from one sample of a study of blood T cell repertoires in COVID-19. The data were produced by immunoSEQ multiplex PCR, yet TCRdb's version contains in-frame clones alone and is incomplete. The sample lists some 220,000 clones; 80% to 90% were seen once. The source material was PBMCs or T cells enriched from blood (not recorded which). These receptors came from a young woman in a cohort exposed to, infected with or recovered from COVID-19 (not recorded which). Each CDR3 is given with its conserved first and last residue. Each record gives: clone size, V gene, D gene, J gene, CDR3 protein, CDR3 DNA. The D gene is left open where the match is weak. Size is omitted from some rows. Given values are once, few, many or a class for expanded clones.

size: NA
V: TRBV10-3
D: TRBD1
J: TRBJ1-1
CDR3: CAISPGQGGTEAFF
DNA: TGTGCCATCAGCCCGGGACAGGGAGGTACTGAAGCTTTCTTT

size: few
V: TRBV5-8
D: TRBD1
J: TRBJ1-2
CDR3: CASSRGQEGYGYTF
DNA: TGTGCCAGCAGCAGGGGACAGGAAGGCTATGGCTACACCTTC

size: NA
V: TRBV14
D: NA
J: TRBJ2-7
CDR3: CASSLTRQDEQYF
DNA: TGTGCCAGCAGCCTAACGCGACAGGACGAGCAGTACTTC

size: once
V: TRBV2
D: NA
J: TRBJ1-1
CDR3: CASSHGGQAEAFF
DNA: TGTGCCAGCAGCCACGGAGGTCAGGCTGAAGCTTTCTTT

size: NA
V: TRBV9
D: NA
J: TRBJ1-2
CDR3: CASSASVWRDGYTF
DNA: TGTGCCAGCAGTGCTTCCGTTTGGAGGGATGGCTACACCTTC

size: NA
V: TRBV9
D: NA
J: TRBJ1-1
CDR3: CASSVAGDGTEAFF
DNA: TGTGCCAGCAGCGTAGCGGGGGATGGGACTGAAGCTTTCTTT

size: NA
V: TRBV21-1
D: NA
J: TRBJ1-2
CDR3: CASSRTAANYGYTF
DNA: TGTGCCAGCAGCCGGACAGCAGCTAACTATGGCTACACCTTC

size: NA
V: TRBV19
D: TRBD1
J: TRBJ1-2
CDR3: CASIPFDRGYGYTF
DNA: TGTGCCAGTATACCCTTCGACAGGGGGTATGGCTACACCTTC

size: once
V: TRBV5-1
D: NA
J: TRBJ1-3
CDR3: CASSLGTGESPSGNTIYF
DNA: TGCGCCAGCAGCTTGGGTACAGGCGAATCGCCGTCTGGAAACACCATATATTTT

size: NA
V: TRBV7-9
D: TRBD1
J: TRBJ1-2
CDR3: CASSGQGRGYTF
DNA: TGTGCCAGCAGCGGACAGGGGCGCGGCTACACCTTC